This TCR beta chain was profiled in a study of graft-versus-host responses after intestinal transplantation. About the study: Recipients obtained multivisceral, liver-intestinal, or isolated intestinal transplants. All recipients got anti-thymocyte globulin induction, then tacrolimus and steroids for 2 to 4 years.

The method was immunoSEQ multiplex PCR; TCRdb's version includes in-frame clones alone and lacks a portion of them. Among about 26,000 clones, more than 75% were seen once, and the ten largest hold 0.7%. Unmatched junction bases numbered 10, after V lost 5 bases and J lost 7 bases. Germline CDR1 MNHNY, CDR2 SVGAGI (reference sequence). CDR3 length equals 15 residues. Note on this clone: Its antigen is not identified.

The receptor was derived from a human donor who received an intestinal transplant. This chain connects TRBV6-6 to TRBJ2-3; 9 nucleotides align to TRBD2. The sample consisted of unstimulated CD4+ T cells sorted from spleen or lymph node cells, taken before intestinal transplant. The CDR3 sequence: CASSPPWREGNTQYF. DNA for the CDR3: TGTGCCAGCAGTCCGCCATGGCGGGAGGGGAATACGCAGTATTTT.